The following is a TCR beta chain sequence with its context. This CDR3 is 15 amino acids long. The method was immunoSEQ multiplex PCR; TCRdb's version includes in-frame clones alone and lacks a portion of them. In the table there are about 350,000 clones, about nine tenths of which are singletons. This entry belongs to a study of blood T cell repertoires in COVID-19. Study information: Samples representing acute and convalescent COVID-19 were sourced from the United States, Italy and Spain. T cells, B-cell-depleted T cells, or PBMCs provided the cDNA or gDNA that served as material.

V gene TRBV21-1 combines with J gene TRBJ2-1; the DNA was not used to check the table's D call, TRBD2. TRBV21-1 is marked as a pseudogene. This sequence originates from a woman aged 45-65 years with COVID-19, enrolled during active disease. The sequenced sample was peripheral blood. The CDR3 here is CAFFRGGTSSNEQFF. CDR3 nucleotide sequence: TGTGCCTTCTTTAGGGGGGGCACCTCCTCCAATGAGCAGTTCTTC.